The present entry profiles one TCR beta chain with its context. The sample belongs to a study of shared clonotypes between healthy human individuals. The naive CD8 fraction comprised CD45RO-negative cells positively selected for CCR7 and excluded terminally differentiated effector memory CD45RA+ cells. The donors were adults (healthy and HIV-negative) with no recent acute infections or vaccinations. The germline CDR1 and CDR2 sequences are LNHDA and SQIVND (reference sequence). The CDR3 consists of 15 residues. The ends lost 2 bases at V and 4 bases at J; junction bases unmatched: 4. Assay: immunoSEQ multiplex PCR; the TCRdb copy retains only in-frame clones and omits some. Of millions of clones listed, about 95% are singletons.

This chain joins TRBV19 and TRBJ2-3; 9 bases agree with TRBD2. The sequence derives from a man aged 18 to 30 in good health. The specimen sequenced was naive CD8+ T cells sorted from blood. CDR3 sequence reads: CASSILAGGPDTQYF. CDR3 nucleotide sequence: TGTGCCAGTAGTATACTCGCGGGGGGGCCAGATACGCAGTATTTT. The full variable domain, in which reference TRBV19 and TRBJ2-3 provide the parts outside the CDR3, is DGGITQSPKYLFRKEGQNVTLSCEQNLNHDAMYWYRQDPGQGLRLIYYSQIVNDFQKGDIAEGYSVSREKKESFPLTVTSAQKNPTAFYLCASSILAGGPDTQYFGPGTRLTVL.